The entry below gives a single T cell receptor (beta chain) sequence along with its context. Its antigen is not identified. 13 Jbeta primers and 60 Vbeta primers were used for the PCR. Sequencing was performed with immunoSEQ multiplex PCR; in TCRdb, only in-frame clones are kept and a portion is missing. The table lists approximately 180,000 clones, more than 75% of them singletons. This specimen belongs to a study of cytomegalovirus exposure and HLA in healthy donors. Turning to the study itself: Most donors, about 82% of a few hundred genotyped, fell in the Caucasian-associated ancestry cluster.

Study-wide points: The majority of CMV-associated TCR beta chains were reported as apparently HLA-restricted in a later analysis. An observed cluster of highly shared sequence variants was recorded as a likely sequencing artifact. Later on, an analysis tied some 17,000 TCR beta sequences to HLA alleles at 0.05 false discovery rate.

The sequenced material came from PBMCs. This TCR derives from a girl under two years old in good health and CMV-seronegative.

The CDR3 nucleotides are TGTGCCAGCAGCCAAGTGATTAGAGAGGGCACAGATACGCAGTATTTT. It specifies CASSQVIREGTDTQYF. V and J are TRBV4-2 and TRBJ2-3; D unclear. This CDR3 spans 16 amino acids. Germline CDR1 LGHNA, CDR2 YNFKEQ. V lost 1 base, J lost 1 base, and 12 bases lay in between.